The sequence of this T cell receptor beta chain was determined in a study of blood T cell repertoires in COVID-19. The protocol was immunoSEQ multiplex PCR, while the TCRdb copy is restricted to in-frame clones and leaves out a portion. Of roughly 74,000 clones listed, about 86% are singletons. The sequencing sample was made of peripheral blood. This receptor was taken from a woman older than 75 with active or convalescent COVID-19.

For the CDR3, the DNA is TGTGCCATCAGTGAGTCGCGAGGGGGCTACTATGGCTACACCTTC. Protein product: CAISESRGGYYGYTF. This chain joins TRBV10-3 and TRBJ1-2; TRBD1 aligns across 7 bases. V trimming: 0 bases; J trimming: 3 bases; junction bases outside the gene matches: 4. The CDR3 loop spans 15 amino acids. The germline gives CDR1 ENHRY, CDR2 SYGVKD.